This T cell receptor (beta chain) was found in a study of follicular helper T cells after annual influenza vaccination. Broader study findings: Productive TCRB sequences came from only about 9.5-20% of cells.

TCRB was sequenced at Survey level resolution. Only in-frame clones appear in the TCRdb table, and some are missing; sequencing was by immunoSEQ multiplex PCR. Of approximately 10,000 clones detected, over 70% appear once; the ten largest clones hold 3.5% to 4.5%. Indicated time point: 2015-2016 season, pre-vaccination. Adults received seasonal inactivated influenza vaccine, with sorted blood CD4 subsets sequenced before and after. Comment on this clone: The antigen is unknown.

The CDR3 has 14 residues. Trimming at V came to 6 bases and at J to 6 bases, leaving 8 bases not matched to a gene. Germline lookup yields CDR1 MNHEY and CDR2 SVGAGI. Sequencing was performed on CXCR5+ CD38- circulating T follicular helper cells from blood, taken on the day of influenza vaccination. Subset noted: circulating Tfh, non-naive CD4+CXCR5+PD-1+ (ICOS+CD38+ or ICOS-CD38-). The chain uses TRBV6-5 and TRBJ2-3, with TRBD2 identical over 8 bases. The sequence came from an adult who received the influenza vaccine. CDR3 region: CASSPGGALDTQYF. CDR3 coding DNA: TGTGCCAGCAGCCCCGGGGGGGCTCTGGATACGCAGTATTTT.